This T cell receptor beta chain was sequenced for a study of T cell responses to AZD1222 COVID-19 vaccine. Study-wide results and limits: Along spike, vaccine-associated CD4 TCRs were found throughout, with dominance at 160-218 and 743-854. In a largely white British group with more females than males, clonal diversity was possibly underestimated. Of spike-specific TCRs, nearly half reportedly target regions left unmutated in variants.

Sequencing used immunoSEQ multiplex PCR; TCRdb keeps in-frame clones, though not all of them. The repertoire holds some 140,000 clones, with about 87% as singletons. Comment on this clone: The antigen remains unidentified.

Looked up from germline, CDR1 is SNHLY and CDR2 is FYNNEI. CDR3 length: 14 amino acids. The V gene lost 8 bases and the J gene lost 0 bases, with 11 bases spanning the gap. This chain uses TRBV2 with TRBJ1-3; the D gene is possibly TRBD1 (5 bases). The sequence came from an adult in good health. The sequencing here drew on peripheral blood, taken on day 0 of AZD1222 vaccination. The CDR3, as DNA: TGTGCCAGCCTCAGGGAGTTCTCTGGAAACACCATATATTTT. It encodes CASLREFSGNTIYF.